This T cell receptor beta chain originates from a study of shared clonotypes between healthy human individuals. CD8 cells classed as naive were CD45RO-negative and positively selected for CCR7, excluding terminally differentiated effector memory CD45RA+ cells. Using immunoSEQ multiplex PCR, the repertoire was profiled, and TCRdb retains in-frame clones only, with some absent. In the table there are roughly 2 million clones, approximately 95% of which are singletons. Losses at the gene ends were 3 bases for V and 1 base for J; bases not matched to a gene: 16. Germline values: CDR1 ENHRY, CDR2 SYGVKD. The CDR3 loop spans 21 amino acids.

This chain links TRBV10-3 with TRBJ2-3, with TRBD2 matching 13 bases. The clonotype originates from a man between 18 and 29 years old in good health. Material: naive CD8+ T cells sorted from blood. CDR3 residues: CAISDPGYGLAGVRGTDTQYF. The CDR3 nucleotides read TGTGCCATCAGTGACCCTGGGTACGGACTAGCGGGAGTTCGGGGCACAGATACGCAGTATTTT.